The sequence of this T cell receptor (beta chain) was determined in a study of radiotherapy plus CTLA-4 blockade in lung cancer. Study results and caveats: TCR clones of tumor origin grew in blood after radiotherapy plus ipilimumab. Early blood T cell clone dynamics reportedly forecast response best, with interferon-beta.

This CDR3 contains 17 residues. The J segment lost 4 bases and the V segment lost 5 bases, leaving 10 bases of the junction unmatched. Per the germline V gene, CDR1 is SGHDT and CDR2 is YYEEEE. The repertoire was sequenced with immunoSEQ multiplex PCR; TCRdb's copy has only in-frame clones and lacks some. The data hold about 77,000 clones, with 74% observed a single time. With respect to this clone: The antigen is undetermined.

The chain employs TRBV5-6 and TRBJ2-5, with 14 positions matching TRBD2. The sequence came from a human donor with non-small cell lung cancer whose response to radiotherapy plus ipilimumab could not be evaluated. Specimen: peripheral blood, collected from a patient treated with radiotherapy plus ipilimumab. As DNA, the CDR3 is TGTGCCAGCAGGGGGACTAGCGGGAGACTTGGGGGAGAGACCCAGTACTTC. Protein product: CASRGTSGRLGGETQYF. Supplemented by reference TRBV5-6 and TRBJ2-5, the full variable domain reads DAGVTQSPTHLIKTRGQQVTLRCSPKSGHDTVSWYQQALGQGPQFIFQYYEEEERQRGNFPDRFSGHQFPNYSSELNVNALLLGDSALYLCASRGTSGRLGGETQYFGPGTRLLVL.